The sequence of this TCR beta chain was determined in a study of OX40 agonist ivuxolimab in advanced cancers. Across the study: Three patients had partial responses: one hepatocellular carcinoma, two cutaneous melanoma.

CDR3 length equals 14 residues. With 3 bases removed from V and 10 bases from J, the gap between germline ends came to 13 bases. Germline loops: CDR1 SEHNR, CDR2 FQNEAQ (reference sequence). The protocol was immunoSEQ multiplex PCR, while the TCRdb copy is restricted to in-frame clones and leaves out a portion. Among about 83,000 clones listed, about 90% were seen once. Study findings and constraints: Expanded clones belonging to CD8+ T cells outnumbered, on average, those of CD4+. At 0.1 to 3.0 mg/kg, CD4+ and CD8+ blood T cells expanded clonally by week 6.

Note on this clone: Its matching antigen is unknown.

The chain uses TRBV7-9 and TRBJ1-6; D is perhaps TRBD1 (6 bases). This clonotype was sampled from an adult with an advanced solid tumor such as melanoma, head and neck, liver or kidney cancer. Material: CD4+ or CD8+ T cells sorted from blood, obtained in a trial of the OX40 agonist ivuxolimab. In DNA, the CDR3 is TGTGCCAGCAGCTTCCCCCCACAGGGATCACCCCTCCACTTT. This translates into CASSFPPQGSPLHF. Full variable domain (outside the CDR3, taken from reference TRBV7-9 and TRBJ1-6): DTGVSQNPRHKITKRGQNVTFRCDPISEHNRLYWYRQTLGQGPEFLTYFQNEAQLEKSRLLSDRFSAERPKGSFSTLEIQRTEQGDSAMYLCASSFPPQGSPLHFGNGTRLTVT.